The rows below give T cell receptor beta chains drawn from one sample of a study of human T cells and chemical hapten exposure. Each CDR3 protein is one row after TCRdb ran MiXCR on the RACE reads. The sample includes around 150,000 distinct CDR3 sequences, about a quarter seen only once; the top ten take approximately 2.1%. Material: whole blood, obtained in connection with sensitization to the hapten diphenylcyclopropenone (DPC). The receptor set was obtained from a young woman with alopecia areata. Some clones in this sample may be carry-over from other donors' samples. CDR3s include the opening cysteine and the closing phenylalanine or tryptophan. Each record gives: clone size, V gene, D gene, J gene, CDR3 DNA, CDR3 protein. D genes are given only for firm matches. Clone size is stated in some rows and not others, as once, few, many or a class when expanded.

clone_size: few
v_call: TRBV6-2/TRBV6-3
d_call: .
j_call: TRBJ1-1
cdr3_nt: TGTGCCAGCAGTTACCGGTGGAAAGGGACTGAAGCTTTCTTT
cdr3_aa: CASSYRWKGTEAFF

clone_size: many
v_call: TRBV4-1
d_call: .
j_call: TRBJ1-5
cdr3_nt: TGCGCCAGCAGCCAAGATGGCCAGGGAGGTCAGCCCCAGCATTTT
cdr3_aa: CASSQDGQGGQPQHF

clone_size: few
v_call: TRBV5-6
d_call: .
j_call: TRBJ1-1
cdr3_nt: TGTGCCAGCAGCTTTGGGAATAGGGAAGCTTTCTTT
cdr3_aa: CASSFGNREAFF

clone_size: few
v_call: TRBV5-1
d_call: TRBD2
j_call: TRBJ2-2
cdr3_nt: TGCGCCAGCAGCTGGACTAGCGGGGGCACCGGGGAGCTGTTTTTT
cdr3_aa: CASSWTSGGTGELFF

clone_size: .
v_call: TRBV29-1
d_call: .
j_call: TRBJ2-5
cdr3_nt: TGCAGCGTCGACATCCAAGAGACCCAGTACTTC
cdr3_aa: CSVDIQETQYF

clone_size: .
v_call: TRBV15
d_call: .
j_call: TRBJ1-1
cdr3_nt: TGTGCCACCAGCAGAGAAGGGATCGGGCGGACTGAAGCTTTCTTT
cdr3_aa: CATSREGIGRTEAFF

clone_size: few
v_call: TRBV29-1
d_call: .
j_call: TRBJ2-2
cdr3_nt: TGCAGCGTCGGTACCGGGGAGCTGTTTTTT
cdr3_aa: CSVGTGELFF

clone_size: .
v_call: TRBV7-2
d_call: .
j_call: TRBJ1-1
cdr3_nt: TGTGCCAGCAGCTTAGATAGTACAAACCCTGAAGCTTTCTTT
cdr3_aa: CASSLDSTNPEAFF

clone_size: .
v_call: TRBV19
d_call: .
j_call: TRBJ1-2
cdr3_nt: TGTGTCAGTAGTAATCGCGTACTGGGCTACACCTTC
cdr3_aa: CVSSNRVLGYTF

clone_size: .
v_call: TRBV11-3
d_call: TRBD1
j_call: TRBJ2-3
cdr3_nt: TGTGCCAGCAGCTTCGGACAGGGGTCCACAGATACGCAGTATTTT
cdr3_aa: CASSFGQGSTDTQYF

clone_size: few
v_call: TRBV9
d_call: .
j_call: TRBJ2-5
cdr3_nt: TGTGCCAGCAGCGTAGATCGCACCCAAGAGACCCAGTACTTC
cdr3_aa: CASSVDRTQETQYF

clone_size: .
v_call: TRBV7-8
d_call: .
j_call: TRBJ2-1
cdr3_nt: TGTGCCAGCAGCTTAGAGCCTAGCTCAAGTTTCGATGAGCAGTTCTTC
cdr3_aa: CASSLEPSSSFDEQFF

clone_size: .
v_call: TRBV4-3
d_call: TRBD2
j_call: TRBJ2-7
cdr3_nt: TGCGCCAGCAGCCAAGATACTCGCGGGAGCGACGAGCAGTACTTC
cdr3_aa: CASSQDTRGSDEQYF

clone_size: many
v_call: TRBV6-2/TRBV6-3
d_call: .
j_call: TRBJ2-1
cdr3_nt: TGTGCCAGCAGCCCAGGGGGGTCCTACAATGAGCAGTTCTTC
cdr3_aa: CASSPGGSYNEQFF

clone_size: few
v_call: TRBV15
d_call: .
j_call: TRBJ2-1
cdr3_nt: TGTGCCACCAGCAGAGTACAGGATTCCTACAATGAGCAGTTCTTC
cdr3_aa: CATSRVQDSYNEQFF

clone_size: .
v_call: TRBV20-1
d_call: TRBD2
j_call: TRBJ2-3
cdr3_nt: TGCAGTGCTAGATATGGCGGGGGGGCAGATACGCAGTATTTT
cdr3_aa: CSARYGGGADTQYF

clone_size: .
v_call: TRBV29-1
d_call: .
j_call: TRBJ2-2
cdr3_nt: TGCAGCGTACGAGGGGAGCGGGTGAACACCGGGGAGCTGTTTTTT
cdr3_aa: CSVRGERVNTGELFF

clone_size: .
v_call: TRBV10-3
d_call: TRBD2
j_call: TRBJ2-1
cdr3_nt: TGTGCCATCAGTGAGGTTACTAGCGGTACCCACAATGAGCAGTTCTTC
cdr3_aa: CAISEVTSGTHNEQFF

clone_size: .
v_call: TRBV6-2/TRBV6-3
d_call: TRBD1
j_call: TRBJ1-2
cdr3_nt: TGTGCCAGCACCTTAACCGGGACAGTCGCTGGCTACACCTTC
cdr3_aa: CASTLTGTVAGYTF

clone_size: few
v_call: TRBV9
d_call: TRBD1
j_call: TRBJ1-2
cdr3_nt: TGTGCCAGCAGCGGCGGGGACAGCCTATTCTATGGCTACACCTTC
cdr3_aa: CASSGGDSLFYGYTF